Listed below are T cell receptor beta chains from one sample, sequenced in a study of CD8 T cells in Susac syndrome. TCRdb re-called the immunoSEQ multiplex PCR reads with MiXCR, one entry per CDR3 protein. The table lists some 120,000 distinct CDR3 sequences, 90% to 95% of them singletons. Source material: CD8+ T cells from PBMCs. These receptors came from a human donor with multiple sclerosis. Both conserved end residues are part of each CDR3. The order of the fields is J gene, CDR3 length, clone size, V gene, D gene, CDR3 DNA, CDR3 protein. A D gene is named only where the DNA matches it firmly. Where a row states a size, it is once, few, many or the class of an expanded clone; other rows omit it.

>TRBJ2-3|13|NA|TRBV20-1|NA
TGCAGTGCTAGAGATCTGTCCACAGATACGCAGTATTTT
CSARDLSTDTQYF
>TRBJ2-3|18|NA|TRBV13|TRBD2
TGTGCCAGCAGCCCCCGACTAGCGGGGGGACCTAGCACAGATACGCAGTATTTT
CASSPRLAGGPSTDTQYF
>TRBJ2-3|18|NA|TRBV7-9|TRBD2
TGTGCCAGCAGCTTAGGCGAGGGTAGCGGGAGGGCCTCAGATACGCAGTATTTT
CASSLGEGSGRASDTQYF
>TRBJ2-7|14|NA|TRBV5-1|TRBD1
TGCGCCAGCAGCTTAAACCGGGACAGGGATGACAAGTACTTC
CASSLNRDRDDKYF
>TRBJ1-2|14|once|TRBV29-1|NA
TGCAGCGTTGAGGGAGGGAGTAGGAGCTATGGCTACACCTTC
CSVEGGSRSYGYTF
>TRBJ2-5|18|NA|TRBV15|TRBD2
TGTGCCACCAGCTCCCCCCGGGGGGGAGGATGGGACCAAGAGACCCAGTACTTC
CATSSPRGGGWDQETQYF
>TRBJ2-1|15|NA|TRBV7-9|TRBD2
TGTGCCAGCAGCCGGACTAGCGGGAGTCAAAATGAGCAGTTCTTC
CASSRTSGSQNEQFF
>TRBJ2-7|15|NA|TRBV11-2|TRBD1
TGTGCCAGCAGCTTAGTTGGACAGGGGTTCTACGAGCAGTACTTC
CASSLVGQGFYEQYF
>TRBJ2-5|16|NA|TRBV20-1|NA
TGCAGTGCTAGTTGGGGAAGGGCTAAGACGCGAAGGACCCAGTACTTC
CSASWGRAKTRRTQYF
>TRBJ2-7|13|NA|TRBV4-1|NA
TGCGCCAGCAGCCAAGAAGTCCGATACGAGCAGTACTTC
CASSQEVRYEQYF
>TRBJ2-1|12|NA|TRBV7-9|NA
TGTGCCAGCAGTCCTCTGGCGGATGAGCAGTTCTTC
CASSPLADEQFF
>TRBJ2-5|14|NA|TRBV19|TRBD1
TGTGCCAGTAGTGCGCCAGGGGGCCGAGAGACCCAGTACTTC
CASSAPGGRETQYF
>TRBJ1-1|13|NA|TRBV19|NA
TGTGCCAGTAGTATAGGAGAGGACAAAGAAGCTTTCTTT
CASSIGEDKEAFF
>TRBJ2-1|15|NA|TRBV5-1|NA
TGCGCCAGCAGCTTTAACAGGGTCTCCTACAATGAGCAGTTCTTC
CASSFNRVSYNEQFF
>TRBJ2-1|15|few|TRBV27|TRBD2
TGTGCCAGCAGTTTGGGGACTAGCGGGGGAAATGAGCAGTTCTTC
CASSLGTSGGNEQFF
>TRBJ2-5|10|NA|TRBV5-1|NA
TGCGCCAGCAACCAAGAGACCCAGTACTTC
CASNQETQYF
>TRBJ1-2|12|NA|TRBV15|NA
TGTGCCACCATGGGACGGCTTAGGAGCTACACCTTC
CATMGRLRSYTF
>TRBJ1-5|15|NA|TRBV20-1|TRBD1
TGCAGTGCAATCGGGACAGGGGGCCTGGGTCAGCCCCAGCATTTT
CSAIGTGGLGQPQHF
>TRBJ1-6|15|NA|TRBV9|TRBD1
TGTGCCAGCAGCCCAAGGACAGGCCTAAATTCACCCCTCCACTTT
CASSPRTGLNSPLHF
>TRBJ2-1|16|NA|TRBV12-3/TRBV12-4|TRBD2
TGTGCCAGCAGTTTCCTATCGGGACTAAGTGCCGATGAGCAGTTCTTC
CASSFLSGLSADEQFF
>TRBJ1-2|15|NA|TRBV7-9|NA
TGTGCCAGCAGCTTAGCGGACGGAACATACTATGGCTACACCTTC
CASSLADGTYYGYTF
>TRBJ2-1|17|NA|TRBV11-3|TRBD2
TGTGCCAGCAGCCTACTGGACAGCGGGAGAGGGGATCCTGAGCAGTTCTTC
CASSLLDSGRGDPEQFF
>TRBJ2-7|14|few|TRBV4-1|NA
TGCGCCAGCAGCCCGGGGGACAGCCTTTACGAGCAGTACTTC
CASSPGDSLYEQYF
>TRBJ2-7|13|NA|TRBV27|NA
TGTGCCAGCAGTTTATCCAACTCCTACGAGCAGTACTTC
CASSLSNSYEQYF
>TRBJ2-1|14|NA|TRBV13|NA
TGTGCCAGCAGCTTTATTGGGCGCGGAAATGAGCAGTTCTTC
CASSFIGRGNEQFF
>TRBJ2-5|16|NA|TRBV4-2|NA
TGTGCCAGCAGCCCCACGAGCCGACAGGGAGGAGAGACCCAGTACTTC
CASSPTSRQGGETQYF
>TRBJ1-1|16|NA|TRBV9|NA
TGTGCCAGCAGCGTAGGGCCCAGCAACATGAACACTGAAGCTTTCTTT
CASSVGPSNMNTEAFF
>TRBJ1-2|13|NA|TRBV7-3|NA
TGTGCCAGCAGCTTAGCTGGACAAATTGGCTACACCTTC
CASSLAGQIGYTF
>TRBJ2-7|12|NA|TRBV7-9|NA
TGTGCCAGCAGCTTAGGCCCGCTCGAGCAGTACTTC
CASSLGPLEQYF
>TRBJ2-1|14|NA|TRBV29-1|NA
TGCAGCGTTGAAACGTTAGACCCCTACAATGAGCAGTTCTTC
CSVETLDPYNEQFF
>TRBJ1-1|17|NA|TRBV5-1|NA
TGCGCCAGCAGCTTCTGGAGGTCGGACAGTTCCAACACTGAAGCTTTCTTT
CASSFWRSDSSNTEAFF
>TRBJ2-2|12|NA|TRBV9|NA
TGTGCCAGCAGCGCCTCTGGGGGGGAGCTGTTTTTT
CASSASGGELFF
>TRBJ2-2|12|few|TRBV5-4|NA
TGTGCCAGCAGCTTGGATACCGGGGAGCTGTTTTTT
CASSLDTGELFF
>TRBJ2-1|14|NA|TRBV23-1|NA
TGCGCCAGCAGCCGCGACAGGTCCTACAATGAGCAGTTCTTC
CASSRDRSYNEQFF
>TRBJ2-4|18|once|TRBV5-1|TRBD2
TGCGCCAGCAGCTTAAGGGGCGGGGGGCCTCTAGCCAAAAACATTCAGTACTTC
CASSLRGGGPLAKNIQYF
>TRBJ2-2|15|NA|TRBV20-1|TRBD1
TGCAGTGCTATACGGACAGGGGGGGTCCCCGGGGAGCTGTTTTTT
CSAIRTGGVPGELFF
>TRBJ2-1|14|NA|TRBV7-8|TRBD2
TGTGCCAGCAGCTCGGGAGGAGTAGGCAATGAGCAGTTCTTC
CASSSGGVGNEQFF
>TRBJ2-5|14|NA|TRBV3-1|TRBD2
TGTGCCAGCAGCCAGGGCGGGGGGGCGGAGACCCAGTACTTC
CASSQGGGAETQYF
>TRBJ1-2|17|NA|TRBV27|NA
TGTGCCAGCAGTCCAACCCGGGACACGGCCGGGGTCTATGGCTACACCTTC
CASSPTRDTAGVYGYTF
>TRBJ2-5|15|NA|TRBV7-6|NA
TGTGCCAGCAGCTTAGAGGGGTTTCCGCAAGAGACCCAGTACTTC
CASSLEGFPQETQYF
>TRBJ1-6|13|NA|TRBV7-3|NA
TGTGCCAGCAGCCGGGGTTCTGGTTCACCCCTCCACTTT
CASSRGSGSPLHF
>TRBJ2-7|14|NA|TRBV7-9|TRBD1
TGTGCCAGCAGCGTACCGGGACAGAGATACGAGCAGTACTTC
CASSVPGQRYEQYF
>TRBJ2-5|15|NA|TRBV12-3/TRBV12-4|NA
TGTGCCAGCAGAAGCGGGACACCCGTGGTGGAGACCCAGTACTTC
CASRSGTPVVETQYF